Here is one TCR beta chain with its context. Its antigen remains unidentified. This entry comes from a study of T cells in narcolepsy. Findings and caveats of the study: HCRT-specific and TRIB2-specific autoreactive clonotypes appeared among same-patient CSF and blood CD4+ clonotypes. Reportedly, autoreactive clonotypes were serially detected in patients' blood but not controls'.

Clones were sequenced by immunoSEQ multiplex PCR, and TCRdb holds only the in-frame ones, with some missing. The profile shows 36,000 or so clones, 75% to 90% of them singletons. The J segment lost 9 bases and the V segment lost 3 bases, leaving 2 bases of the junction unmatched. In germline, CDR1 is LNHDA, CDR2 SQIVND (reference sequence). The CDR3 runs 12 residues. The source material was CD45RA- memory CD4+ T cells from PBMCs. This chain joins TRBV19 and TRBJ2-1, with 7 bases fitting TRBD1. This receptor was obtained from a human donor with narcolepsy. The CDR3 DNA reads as TGTGCCAGTAGTATCCAGGGGGTTGAGCAGTTCTTC. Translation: CASSIQGVEQFF.